The 21 T cell receptor beta chains in this list originate from one sample, sequenced in a study of blood T cell repertoires in COVID-19. TCRdb's copy holds only in-frame clones and misses some; the assay was immunoSEQ multiplex PCR. The sample consists of approximately 97,000 clones, about 87% of them appearing once. Material: peripheral blood. These receptors came from a human donor in a cohort sampled during active COVID-19.

The CDR3: CASSLGSGSAGEQYF. As DNA, the CDR3 is TGCGCCAGCAGCTTGGGTAGCGGGAGCGCGGGGGAGCAGTACTTC. The chain employs TRBV5-1 and TRBJ2-7, with 9 bases matching TRBD2. CDR3 length equals 15 residues. Per the germline V gene, CDR1 is SGHRS and CDR2 is YFSETQ. V trimming: 0 bases; J trimming: 7 bases; junction bases outside the gene matches: 8.

The chain links TRBV5-6 to TRBJ1-2; D gene uncertain. This CDR3 is built from 15 residues. Trimming took off 1 base at V and 8 bases at J, with 18 bases between the two ends. Germline CDR1 SGHDT, CDR2 YYEEEE. The CDR3 here is CASSLLNTRRAGYTF. The CDR3 nucleotides are TGTGCCAGCAGCTTGTTAAATACAAGGCGAGCGGGCTACACCTTC.

The rearrangement joins TRBV11-2 to TRBJ1-1; weak D call: TRBD1 (5 bases). CDR1 and CDR2 from the germline V gene are SGHAT and FQNNGV. This CDR3 region has 15 residues. Deletions cut 2 bases from V and 4 bases from J, with 14 bases between. The CDR3 nucleotides read TGTGCCAGCAGCTTACAAAGGGCAGGGATCACTGAAGCTTTCTTT. It translates to CASSLQRAGITEAFF.

The chain uses TRBV2 and TRBJ2-5, with D possibly being TRBD1 (6 bases). V shed 1 base and J shed 2 bases, with 11 bases lying between them. The germline V gene encodes CDR1 SNHLY and CDR2 FYNNEI. This CDR3 comprises 15 residues. DNA for the CDR3: TGTGCCAGCAGTGAAGGCAGGGGCAGGCAAGAGACCCAGTACTTC. It encodes CASSEGRGRQETQYF. The variable domain in full, completed from reference TRBV2 and TRBJ2-5, reads EPEVTQTPSHQVTQMGQEVILRCVPISNHLYFYWYRQILGQKVEFLVSFYNNEISEKSEIFDDQFSVERPDGSNFTLKIRSTKLEDSAMYFCASSEGRGRQETQYFGPGTRLLVL.

The chain joins TRBV6-6 to TRBJ2-1, with a tentative D call TRBD1 (7 bases). The CDR3 has 15 residues. Between the trimmed V and J ends, which lost 2 bases and 8 bases, there was a span of 16 bases. Per germline, CDR1 MNHNY and CDR2 SVGAGI (reference sequence). The CDR3 is CASSYRGGGGDEQFF. Here the CDR3 DNA reads TGTGCCAGCAGTTACCGAGGGGGCGGAGGGGATGAGCAGTTCTTC.

The chain links TRBV5-4 to TRBJ1-1; D is perhaps TRBD1 (6 bases). Germline V gene sequence: CDR1 SGHNT, CDR2 YYREEE (reference sequence). This CDR3 is 15 amino acids long. V gave up 4 bases and J gave up 1 base, with 14 bases separating them. The CDR3 region has the DNA TGTGCCAGCAGCACCGAAAGGGGGGGGAACACTGAAGCTTTCTTT. Amino acids: CASSTERGGNTEAFF.

The chain employs TRBV9 and TRBJ2-7, with a possible D match to TRBD1 (6 bases). CDR1 and CDR2 (germline): SGDLS, YYNGEE. V was pared by 1 base and J by 2 bases, with 13 bases between. This CDR3 is 15 amino acids long. The CDR3 here is CASSVQDSGPYEQYF. The CDR3 nucleotides read TGTGCCAGCAGCGTACAGGACAGCGGACCCTACGAGCAGTACTTC.

The rearrangement uses TRBV19 and TRBJ1-1; TRBD1 matches 9 bases. V shed 7 bases and J 7 bases; nucleotides not matched to a gene: 10. The CDR3 extends over 14 amino acids. CDR1 and CDR2 from the germline V gene are LNHDA and SQIVND (reference sequence). In DNA form, the CDR3 reads TGTGCCAGTACCTACGCCGGGACAGGGAGTGAAGCTTTCTTT. Translating it yields CASTYAGTGSEAFF. The full variable domain, with the rest looked up from reference TRBV19 and TRBJ1-1, is DGGITQSPKYLFRKEGQNVTLSCEQNLNHDAMYWYRQDPGQGLRLIYYSQIVNDFQKGDIAEGYSVSREKKESFPLTVTSAQKNPTAFYLCASTYAGTGSEAFFGQGTRLTVV.

This chain connects TRBV6-6 to TRBJ2-7, with D tentatively TRBD1 (6 bases). CDR3 length: 16 amino acids. Looked up from germline, CDR1 is MNHNY and CDR2 is SVGAGI (reference sequence). V was pared by 6 bases and J by 0 bases, with 18 bases between. CDR3 in amino acids: CASSPRGQKSSYEQYF. The CDR3 region has the DNA TGTGCCAGCAGCCCACGTGGACAGAAGAGCTCCTACGAGCAGTACTTC.

V usage is TRBV25-1 and J usage is TRBJ2-3, with 8 bases aligning to TRBD1. The trim removed 3 bases at V and 5 bases at J, leaving 4 bases unmatched. The CDR3 has 14 amino acids. Germline V gene sequence: CDR1 MGHDK, CDR2 SYGVNS. Here the CDR3 DNA reads TGTGCCAGCAGTGATACAGGGGGTATAGATACGCAGTATTTT. The encoded protein is CASSDTGGIDTQYF.

This chain uses TRBV10-2 with TRBJ1-4; D remains unclear. Trimming took 7 bases from V and 8 from J, leaving 17 bases between them. The germline V gene has CDR1 WSHSY and CDR2 SAAADI. The CDR3 runs to 14 residues. The CDR3 spells CASNRGGLGEKLFF. In DNA, the CDR3 is TGCGCCAGCAACCGGGGAGGGTTAGGGGAAAAACTGTTTTTT.

This chain links TRBV5-1 with TRBJ2-7, with D unclear. The germline gives CDR1 SGHRS, CDR2 YFSETQ. V was trimmed by 6 bases and J by 1 base, leaving 11 bases between them. CDR3 length equals 13 residues. CDR3 amino acids: CASKSMLSYEQYF. CDR3 bases: TGCGCCAGCAAGAGTATGCTGTCCTACGAGCAGTACTTC.

This chain uses TRBV27 with TRBJ1-1, with D unclear. The ends were cut back, 2 bases at V and 5 bases at J, with 9 bases in the middle. The length of the CDR3 is 13 residues. Germline V gene sequence: CDR1 MNHEY, CDR2 SMNVEV (reference sequence). The CDR3 is CASSLDPRTEAFF. The CDR3 bases are TGTGCCAGCAGTTTAGACCCCAGGACTGAAGCTTTCTTT.

The chain joins TRBV3-1 (or the pseudogene TRBV3-2) to TRBJ2-3, with TRBD2 matching 11 bases. The germline gives CDR1 LGHDT, CDR2 YNNKEL (reference sequence). Losses at the gene ends were 3 bases for V and 4 bases for J; bases not matched to a gene: 3. This CDR3 region has 15 residues. The CDR3 nucleotides read TGTGCCAGCAGCCATAGCGGGAGGGCCTCAGATACGCAGTATTTT. Translated: CASSHSGRASDTQYF.

V is TRBV28 and J is TRBJ1-1; 7 bases match TRBD1. The CDR3 is made up of 14 amino acids. The ends lost 6 bases at V and 1 base at J; junction bases unmatched: 5. From germline, CDR1 is MDHEN and CDR2 SYDVKM. The CDR3 region is CASRMTGPNTEAFF. DNA for the CDR3: TGTGCCAGCAGGATGACAGGGCCGAACACTGAAGCTTTCTTT.

V gene TRBV18 combines with J gene TRBJ1-5, with D perhaps matching TRBD1 (6 bases). Germline V gene data show CDR1 as KGHSH and CDR2 as LQKENI. This CDR3 spans 16 amino acids. V was cut by 2 bases and J by 7 bases, with 18 bases left in between. The CDR3 sequence: CASSPRGTDVRQPQHF. The CDR3 DNA reads as TGTGCCAGCTCACCAAGGGGGACGGATGTTCGGCAGCCCCAGCATTTT.

The chain recombines TRBV7-9 with TRBJ2-5; possibly TRBD1 for D (5 bases). There are 19 residues in the CDR3. V gave up 2 bases and J gave up 5 bases, with 27 bases separating them. CDR1 and CDR2 from the germline V gene are SEHNR and FQNEAQ (reference sequence). The CDR3 sequence: CASSLIGDARIWGRETQYF. The CDR3, as DNA: TGTGCCAGCAGCTTAATCGGAGATGCGAGGATATGGGGCCGGGAGACCCAGTACTTC.

This chain links TRBV7-2 with TRBJ2-7; the D gene is possibly TRBD2 (7 bases). The length of the CDR3 is 13 residues. Deletions cut 1 base from V and 6 bases from J, with 10 bases between. Germline values: CDR1 SGHTA, CDR2 FQGNSA. For the CDR3, the DNA is TGTGCCAGCAGCTTAGTCGGGGGGCCCGAGCAGTACTTC. Translating it yields CASSLVGGPEQYF.

This clone was picked up one time. The chain joins TRBV4-1 to TRBJ2-7, with D possibly matching TRBD1 (6 bases). Germline V CDR1 and CDR2: MGHRA, YSYEKL. V was clipped by 4 bases and J by 2 bases, with 12 bases between them. The CDR3 spans 14 residues. CDR3 loop: CASSPRGTTYEQYF. The CDR3 coding sequence is TGCGCCAGCAGCCCCAGGGGCACCACCTACGAGCAGTACTTC.

The chain employs TRBV2 and TRBJ2-2, with D unclear. This CDR3 has 14 amino acids. Germline V CDR1 and CDR2: SNHLY, FYNNEI. Trimming shortened V by 8 bases and J by 1 base, and 11 bases separated the two germline ends. The CDR3 is CASLRHENTGELFF. The CDR3, as DNA: TGTGCCAGCCTGAGGCATGAGAACACCGGGGAGCTGTTTTTT.

This clone was observed a few times. CDR3 region: CASSQDQGVPAGTEAFF. CDR3 in DNA: TGTGCCAGCAGCCAAGATCAGGGTGTCCCCGCGGGAACTGAAGCTTTCTTT. J is TRBJ1-1 and V is TRBV4-2; tentatively, D is TRBD1 (5 bases). Trimming pared 0 bases from V and 5 bases from J, leaving 19 bases between. The CDR3 covers 17 residues. Per germline, CDR1 LGHNA and CDR2 YNFKEQ.